Many counts were recorded for the clone carrying this T cell receptor (beta chain). The antigen remains undetermined. The data stem from a study of identical twins. General study findings and limits: While abundant cord blood beta clonotypes carried fewer insertions, memory repertoires showed no such pattern. Out-of-frame TCR alpha sharing in monozygotic twins exceeded recombination model predictions.

V dropped 8 bases and J dropped 8; count of bases not matched to a gene: 21. CDR3 size: 17 residues. CDR1 is SQVTM, CDR2 ANQGSEA, per germline. TCRdb reanalysed the 5' RACE reads using MiXCR and keeps one entry per CDR3 protein. The sample shows 410,000 or so distinct CDR3 sequences, around 18% of them seen only once. The chain has TRBV29-1 and TRBJ2-1; 10 nucleotides align to TRBD2. This sequence originates from a man aged 45-65 years in good health. The sample consisted of naive T cells sorted from blood. The CDR3 sequence is CSPFSGGPVLPKDEQFF. The CDR3 DNA sequence: TGCAGCCCCTTTAGCGGGGGGCCGGTGTTGCCGAAGGATGAGCAGTTCTTC.